This is a list of T cell receptor beta chains from one sample in a study of T-cell memory formation after mild COVID-19. TCRdb called the 5' RACE reads again in MiXCR, with one record for every CDR3 protein. Of hundreds of thousands of distinct CDR3 sequences in the sample, around 21% were seen once. Sequencing was performed on PBMCs or a T cell subset sorted from them (not recorded which). These TCRs come from an adult woman who had mild COVID-19 (a few samples of this study predate the infection). Cell type and time point are not known. The CDR3 runs from the conserved cysteine through the conserved F or W. The D gene is left open where the match is weak. Clone size, where shown, is once, few, many, or a class for clones that have expanded.

d_gene	abundance	v_gene	j_gene	CDR3aa	CDR3nt
TRBD2	.	TRBV12-3/TRBV12-4	TRBJ2-1	CASRRLAGGKNEQFF	TGTGCCAGCAGGAGACTAGCGGGAGGTAAGAATGAGCAGTTCTTC
.	.	TRBV7-6	TRBJ2-7	CASSPSGYSYEQYF	TGTGCCAGCAGCCCCTCCGGTTACTCCTACGAGCAGTACTTC
.	few	TRBV6-5	TRBJ1-1	CASSYSKGRLNTEAFF	TGTGCCAGCAGTTACTCGAAGGGCAGGTTAAACACTGAAGCTTTCTTT
.	.	TRBV12-3/TRBV12-4	TRBJ1-2	CASSPGGLGLGYGYTF	TGTGCCAGCAGTCCTGGGGGTCTGGGTTTAGGCTATGGCTACACCTTC
TRBD2	few	TRBV27	TRBJ2-1	CASSSPGRRASGGRGEFF	TGTGCCAGCAGTTCCCCTGGTAGGAGGGCCTCTGGCGGTCGGGGGGAGTTCTTC
TRBD1	.	TRBV6-6	TRBJ2-7	CASTPLGTGASYEQYF	TGTGCCAGCACCCCCCTAGGGACAGGGGCCTCCTACGAGCAGTACTTC
.	few	TRBV6-5	TRBJ1-2	CASSPDGWNFYGYTF	TGTGCCAGCAGCCCCGATGGGTGGAACTTCTATGGCTACACCTTC
.	few	TRBV10-3	TRBJ2-3	CAISDPGHYTDTQYF	TGTGCCATCAGTGATCCGGGACACTACACAGATACGCAGTATTTT
TRBD2	.	TRBV6-5	TRBJ2-7	CASSRLAGNHEQYF	TGTGCCAGCAGTCGACTAGCGGGGAACCACGAGCAGTACTTC
.	many	TRBV4-2	TRBJ2-2	CASSPSSGANTGELFF	TGTGCCAGCAGCCCCTCCTCCGGGGCGAACACCGGGGAGCTGTTTTTT
TRBD1	few	TRBV20-1	TRBJ2-2	CSAVRDRVMTGELFF	TGCAGTGCCGTCCGGGACAGGGTAATGACCGGGGAGCTGTTTTTT
.	.	TRBV6-5	TRBJ1-2	CASSSAPFNYGYTF	TGTGCCAGCAGTTCCGCTCCCTTTAACTATGGCTACACCTTC
.	many	TRBV12-3/TRBV12-4	TRBJ2-3	CATRQSGKGSDTQYF	TGTGCCACCCGACAGAGTGGTAAAGGCTCAGATACGCAGTATTTT
.	once	TRBV5-1	TRBJ2-7	CASSSGSSHYEQYF	TGCGCCAGCAGCTCCGGGAGCTCCCACTACGAGCAGTACTTC
.	few	TRBV2	TRBJ2-7	CASSEATGFYEQYF	TGTGCCAGCAGTGAAGCGACGGGGTTCTACGAGCAGTACTTC
TRBD2	few	TRBV6-6	TRBJ2-7	CASSYSRPSGGRGLYEQYF	TGTGCCAGCAGTTACTCGAGACCTAGCGGGGGTCGGGGCCTCTACGAGCAGTACTTC
.	few	TRBV11-3	TRBJ2-1	CASSLGTGRNEQFF	TGTGCCAGCAGCTTAGGAACAGGGAGGAATGAGCAGTTCTTC
.	few	TRBV5-1	TRBJ2-7	CASSLDPGSSYEQYF	TGCGCCAGCAGCTTGGATCCTGGCAGCTCCTACGAGCAGTACTTC
TRBD2	.	TRBV6-6	TRBJ2-7	CASSLNSGIGAYEQYF	TGTGCCAGCAGCCTAAATAGCGGGATAGGCGCCTACGAGCAGTACTTC
.	.	TRBV5-1	TRBJ2-2	CASSLAKGTPGELFF	TGCGCCAGCAGCTTGGCCAAGGGGACCCCCGGGGAGCTGTTTTTT
TRBD2	few	TRBV11-3	TRBJ2-3	CASSTHYLAELTDTQYF	TGTGCCAGCAGCACCCACTACCTAGCGGAGCTCACAGATACGCAGTATTTT
.	.	TRBV5-1	TRBJ2-1	CASSQGVGSSYNEQFF	TGCGCCAGCAGCCAGGGGGTCGGGAGCTCCTACAATGAGCAGTTCTTC
.	.	TRBV20-1	TRBJ2-3	CSARPPADGRNTQYF	TGCAGTGCTAGACCCCCAGCGGACGGCAGGAATACGCAGTATTTT